The following is a TCR beta chain sequence with its context. This entry is derived from a study of T cells in Graves' hyperthyroidism and ophthalmopathy. This CDR3 contains 15 residues. V lost 4 bases and J 5 bases, leaving 17 bases between the germline ends. Germline assignment: CDR1 MNHEY and CDR2 SVGEGT. Amplification of TCR beta CDR3 regions was performed using RNA transcripts as template. A set of HTBI primers served as the primers for a first-round RT-PCR of the TCR CDR3. TCRdb analysed the multiplex PCR reads with MiXCR anew, one entry per CDR3 protein. The sample includes approximately 520,000 distinct CDR3 sequences, around 21% seen only once; the top ten take about 25%. Each patient was aged 18 to 65 and had newly diagnosed hyperthyroidism of under 2 months' duration. Diagnoses were made from clinical symptoms, serum measures (thyroxine and TRAb), thyroid ultrasound and orbital computed tomography. From around 11 ml of fresh peripheral blood, PBMCs were isolated.

The genes are TRBV6-2 or TRBV6-3 and TRBJ2-5; D perhaps matches TRBD1 (6 bases). Source material: blood. This TCR derives from a man aged 18 to 30 with Graves' hyperthyroidism. This CDR3 reads CASSLARSRGETQYF. The CDR3 bases are TGTGCCAGCAGTTTGGCGCGGTCGAGGGGGGAGACCCAGTACTTC.